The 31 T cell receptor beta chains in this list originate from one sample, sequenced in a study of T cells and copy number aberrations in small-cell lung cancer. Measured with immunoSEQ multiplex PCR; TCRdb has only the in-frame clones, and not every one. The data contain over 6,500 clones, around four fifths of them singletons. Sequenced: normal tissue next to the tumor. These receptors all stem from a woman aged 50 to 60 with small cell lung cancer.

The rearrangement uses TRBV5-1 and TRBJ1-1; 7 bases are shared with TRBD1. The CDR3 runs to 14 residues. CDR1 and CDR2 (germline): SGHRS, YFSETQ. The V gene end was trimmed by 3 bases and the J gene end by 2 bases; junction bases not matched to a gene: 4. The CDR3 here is CASSSQGGNTEAFF. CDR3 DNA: TGCGCCAGCAGCTCGCAGGGGGGAAACACTGAAGCTTTCTTT.

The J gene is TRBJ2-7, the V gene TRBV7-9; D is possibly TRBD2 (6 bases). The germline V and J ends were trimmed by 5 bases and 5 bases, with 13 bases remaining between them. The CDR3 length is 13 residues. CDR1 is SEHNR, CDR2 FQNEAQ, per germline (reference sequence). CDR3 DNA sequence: TGTGCCAGCAGCGGAAATGGGACTGACGAGCAGTACTTC. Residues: CASSGNGTDEQYF.

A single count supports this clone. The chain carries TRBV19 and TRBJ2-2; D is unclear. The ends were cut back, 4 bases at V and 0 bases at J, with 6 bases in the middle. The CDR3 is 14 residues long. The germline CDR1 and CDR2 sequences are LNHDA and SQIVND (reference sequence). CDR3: CASSSGANTGELFF. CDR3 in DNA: TGTGCCAGTAGTAGCGGAGCGAACACCGGGGAGCTGTTTTTT.

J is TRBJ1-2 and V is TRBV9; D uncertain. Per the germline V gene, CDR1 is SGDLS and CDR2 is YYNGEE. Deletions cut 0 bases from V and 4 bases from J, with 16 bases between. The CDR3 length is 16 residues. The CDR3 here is CASSVAGQWGSYGYTF. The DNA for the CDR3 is TGTGCCAGCAGCGTAGCGGGCCAGTGGGGATCCTATGGCTACACCTTC. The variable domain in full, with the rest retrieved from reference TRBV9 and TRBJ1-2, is DSGVTQTPKHLITATGQRVTLRCSPRSGDLSVYWYQQSLDQGLQFLIQYYNGEERAKGNILERFSAQQFPDLHSELNLSSLELGDSALYFCASSVAGQWGSYGYTFGSGTRLTVV.

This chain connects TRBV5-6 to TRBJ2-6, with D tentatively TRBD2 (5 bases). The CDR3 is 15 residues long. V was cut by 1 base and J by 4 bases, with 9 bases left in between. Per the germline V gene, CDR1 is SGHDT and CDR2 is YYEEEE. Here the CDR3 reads CASSLSGSGANVLTF. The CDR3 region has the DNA TGTGCCAGCAGCTTGTCGGGGTCAGGGGCCAACGTCCTGACTTTC.

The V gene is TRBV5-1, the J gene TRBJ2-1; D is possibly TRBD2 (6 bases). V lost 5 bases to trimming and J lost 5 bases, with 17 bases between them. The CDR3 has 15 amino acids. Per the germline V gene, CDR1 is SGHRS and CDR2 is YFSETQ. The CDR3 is CASRYHGGNNNEQFF. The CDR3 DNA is TGCGCCAGCAGGTATCATGGCGGGAACAACAATGAGCAGTTCTTC.

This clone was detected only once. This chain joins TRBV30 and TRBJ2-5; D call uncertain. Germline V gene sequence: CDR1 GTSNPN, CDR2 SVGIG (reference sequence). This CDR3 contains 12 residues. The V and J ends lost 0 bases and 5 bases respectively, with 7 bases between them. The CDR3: CAWSVVFETQYF. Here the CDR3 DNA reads TGTGCCTGGAGTGTTGTTTTCGAGACCCAGTACTTC. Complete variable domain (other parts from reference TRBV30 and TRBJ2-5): SQTIHQWPATLVQPVGSPLSLECTVEGTSNPNLYWYRQAAGRGLQLLFYSVGIGQISSEVPQNLSASRPQDRQFILSSKKLLLSDSGFYLCAWSVVFETQYFGPGTRLLVL.

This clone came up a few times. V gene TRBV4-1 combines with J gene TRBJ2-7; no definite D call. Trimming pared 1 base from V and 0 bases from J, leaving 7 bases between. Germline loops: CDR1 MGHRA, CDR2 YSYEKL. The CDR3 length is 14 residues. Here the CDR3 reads CASSQGDGSYEQYF. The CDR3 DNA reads TGCGCCAGCAGCCAAGGAGACGGCTCCTACGAGCAGTACTTC.

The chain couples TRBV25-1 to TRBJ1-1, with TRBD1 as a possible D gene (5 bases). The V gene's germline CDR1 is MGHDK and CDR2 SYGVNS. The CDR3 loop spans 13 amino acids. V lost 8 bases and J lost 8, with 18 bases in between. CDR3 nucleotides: TGTGCCAGCGACAGAGATGGGGAATCCGAAGCTTTCTTT. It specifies CASDRDGESEAFF.

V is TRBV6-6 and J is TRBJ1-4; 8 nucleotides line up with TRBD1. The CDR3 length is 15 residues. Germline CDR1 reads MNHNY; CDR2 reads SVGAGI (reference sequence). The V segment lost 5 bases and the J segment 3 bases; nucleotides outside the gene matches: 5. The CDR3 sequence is CASSRQGNANEKLFF. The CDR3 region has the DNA TGTGCCAGCAGTAGACAGGGGAATGCTAATGAAAAACTGTTTTTT.

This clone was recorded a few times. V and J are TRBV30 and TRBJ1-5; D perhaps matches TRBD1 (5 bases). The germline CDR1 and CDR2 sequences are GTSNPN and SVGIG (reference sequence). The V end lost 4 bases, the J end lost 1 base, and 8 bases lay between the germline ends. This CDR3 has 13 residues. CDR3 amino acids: CAWNRDSNQPQHF. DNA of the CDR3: TGTGCCTGGAACCGGGACAGCAATCAGCCCCAGCATTTT.

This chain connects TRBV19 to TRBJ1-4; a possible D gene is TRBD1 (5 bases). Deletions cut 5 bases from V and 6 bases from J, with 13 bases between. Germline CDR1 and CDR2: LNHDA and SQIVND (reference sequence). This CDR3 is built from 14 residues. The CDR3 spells CASSLNTGHEKLFF. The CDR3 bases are TGTGCCAGTAGTCTTAACACGGGACATGAAAAACTGTTTTTT.

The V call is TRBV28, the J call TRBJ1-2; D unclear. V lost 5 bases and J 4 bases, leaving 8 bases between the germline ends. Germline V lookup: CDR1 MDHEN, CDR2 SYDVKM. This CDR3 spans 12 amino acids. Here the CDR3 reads CASSVEIYGYTF. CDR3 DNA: TGTGCCAGCAGTGTGGAGATCTATGGCTACACCTTC.

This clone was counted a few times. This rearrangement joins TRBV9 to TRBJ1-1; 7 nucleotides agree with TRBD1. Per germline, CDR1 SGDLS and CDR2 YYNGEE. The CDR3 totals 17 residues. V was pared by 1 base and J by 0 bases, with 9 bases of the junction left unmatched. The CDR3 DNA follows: TGTGCCAGCAGCGTAAACCCTAAACAGGGGATGAACACTGAAGCTTTCTTT. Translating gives CASSVNPKQGMNTEAFF.

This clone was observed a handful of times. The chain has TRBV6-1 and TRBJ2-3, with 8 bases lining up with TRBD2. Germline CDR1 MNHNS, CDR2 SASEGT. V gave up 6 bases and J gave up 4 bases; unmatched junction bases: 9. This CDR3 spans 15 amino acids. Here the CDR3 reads CASRQMSGSADTQYF. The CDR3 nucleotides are TGTGCCAGCAGACAAATGAGCGGGAGCGCAGATACGCAGTATTTT.

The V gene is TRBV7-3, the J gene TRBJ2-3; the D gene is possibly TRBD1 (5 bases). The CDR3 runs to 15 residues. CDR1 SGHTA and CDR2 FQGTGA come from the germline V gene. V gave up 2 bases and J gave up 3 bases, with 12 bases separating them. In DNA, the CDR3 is TGTGCCAGCAGCTTACGTCCAGGGCATACAGATACGCAGTATTTT. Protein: CASSLRPGHTDTQYF.

The CDR3 bases are TGTGCCAGCAGCCAAGAGGCAGGGAGGGCCTACGAGCAGTACTTC. Translated, it gives CASSQEAGRAYEQYF. This chain uses TRBV4-2 with TRBJ2-7; 7 bases agree with TRBD2. This CDR3 has 15 amino acids. Per the germline V gene, CDR1 is LGHNA and CDR2 is YNFKEQ. The J segment lost 2 bases and the V segment lost 0 bases, leaving 4 bases of the junction unmatched.

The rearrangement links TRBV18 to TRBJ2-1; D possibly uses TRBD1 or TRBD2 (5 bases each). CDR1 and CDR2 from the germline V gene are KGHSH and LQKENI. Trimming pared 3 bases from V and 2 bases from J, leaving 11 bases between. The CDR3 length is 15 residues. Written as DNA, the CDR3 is TGTGCCAGCTCACCCACCGGGGCCCCCTACAATGAGCAGTTCTTC. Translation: CASSPTGAPYNEQFF.

This chain's CDR3 is CSVGDNRAGTEAFF. In nucleotides, the CDR3 is TGCAGCGTTGGGGATAACAGGGCGGGCACTGAAGCTTTCTTT. The chain links TRBV29-1 to TRBJ1-1, with D possibly TRBD1 on 6 matching bases. Trimming shortened V by 4 bases and J by 4 bases, and 16 bases separated the two germline ends. The length of the CDR3 is 14 residues. Germline lookup yields CDR1 SQVTM and CDR2 ANQGSEA.

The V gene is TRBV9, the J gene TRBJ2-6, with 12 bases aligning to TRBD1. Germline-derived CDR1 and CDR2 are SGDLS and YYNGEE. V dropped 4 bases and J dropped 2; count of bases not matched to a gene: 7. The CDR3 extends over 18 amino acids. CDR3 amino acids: CASSFGTGGGPGANVLTF. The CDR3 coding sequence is TGTGCCAGCAGCTTTGGGACAGGGGGCGGTCCTGGGGCCAACGTCCTGACTTTC.

DNA of the CDR3: TGTGCCAGCGGCCAGGGGGAGACCCAGTACTTC. Protein: CASGQGETQYF. The chain employs TRBV11-2 and TRBJ2-5; maybe TRBD1 (6 bases). V was clipped by 8 bases and J by 5 bases, with 9 bases between them. The CDR3 totals 11 residues. Per germline, CDR1 SGHAT and CDR2 FQNNGV.

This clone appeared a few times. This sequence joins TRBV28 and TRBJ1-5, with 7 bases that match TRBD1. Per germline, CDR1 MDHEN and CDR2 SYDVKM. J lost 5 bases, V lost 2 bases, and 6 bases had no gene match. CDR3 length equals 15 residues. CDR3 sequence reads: CASSLGGQGDQPQHF. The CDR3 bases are TGTGCCAGCAGTTTAGGGGGGCAGGGGGATCAGCCCCAGCATTTT.

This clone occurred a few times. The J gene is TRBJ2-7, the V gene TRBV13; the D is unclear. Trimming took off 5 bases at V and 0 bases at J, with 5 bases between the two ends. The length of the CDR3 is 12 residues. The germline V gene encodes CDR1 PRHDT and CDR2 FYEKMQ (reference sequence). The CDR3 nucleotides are TGTGCCAGCAGCGCCTTCTCCTACGAGCAGTACTTC. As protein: CASSAFSYEQYF.

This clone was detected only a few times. CDR3 DNA: TGTGCCAGCAGTCTCCGTGGGGTAGCGGGAGTAGGGACAGATACGCAGTATTTT. This encodes CASSLRGVAGVGTDTQYF. This chain joins TRBV25-1 and TRBJ2-3; 9 bases align to TRBD2. The CDR3 totals 18 residues. The V segment lost 5 bases and the J segment 3 bases; nucleotides outside the gene matches: 15. The germline V gene has CDR1 MGHDK and CDR2 SYGVNS.

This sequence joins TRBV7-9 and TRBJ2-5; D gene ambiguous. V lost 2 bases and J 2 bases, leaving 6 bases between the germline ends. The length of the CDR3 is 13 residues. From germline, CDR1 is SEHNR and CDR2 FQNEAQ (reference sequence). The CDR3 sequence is CASSLRSQETQYF. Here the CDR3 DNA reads TGTGCCAGCAGCTTAAGGTCTCAAGAGACCCAGTACTTC.

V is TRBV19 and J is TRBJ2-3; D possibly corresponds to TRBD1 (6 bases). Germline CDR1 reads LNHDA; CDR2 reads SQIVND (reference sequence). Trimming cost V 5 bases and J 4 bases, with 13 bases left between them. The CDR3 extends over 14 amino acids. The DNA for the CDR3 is TGTGCCAGTAGTGTCAGACAGGTAGCAGATACGCAGTATTTT. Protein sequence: CASSVRQVADTQYF.

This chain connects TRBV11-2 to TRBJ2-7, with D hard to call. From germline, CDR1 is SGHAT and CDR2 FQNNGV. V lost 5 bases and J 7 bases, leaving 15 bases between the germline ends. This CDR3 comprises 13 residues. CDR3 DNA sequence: TGTGCCAGCAGCCAAAACCATGGAGTTGAGCAGTACTTC. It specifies CASSQNHGVEQYF.

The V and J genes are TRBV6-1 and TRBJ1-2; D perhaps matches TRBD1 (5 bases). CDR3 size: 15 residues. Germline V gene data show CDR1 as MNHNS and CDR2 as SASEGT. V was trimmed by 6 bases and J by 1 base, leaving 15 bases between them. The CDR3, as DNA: TGTGCCAGCAGCCGGACACTAGAGGTTAACTATGGCTACACCTTC. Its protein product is CASSRTLEVNYGYTF.

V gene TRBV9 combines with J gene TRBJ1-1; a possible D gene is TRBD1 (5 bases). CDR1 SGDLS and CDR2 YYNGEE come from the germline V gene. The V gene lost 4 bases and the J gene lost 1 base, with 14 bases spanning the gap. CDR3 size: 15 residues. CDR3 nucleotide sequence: TGTGCCAGCAGCCCACGATGGGACGGGAACACTGAAGCTTTCTTT. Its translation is CASSPRWDGNTEAFF.

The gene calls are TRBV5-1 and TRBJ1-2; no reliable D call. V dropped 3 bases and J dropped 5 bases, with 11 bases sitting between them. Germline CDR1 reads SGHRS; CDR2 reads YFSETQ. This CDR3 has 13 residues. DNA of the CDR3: TGCGCCAGCAGCTACAGACACGAGTATGGCTACACCTTC. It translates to CASSYRHEYGYTF.

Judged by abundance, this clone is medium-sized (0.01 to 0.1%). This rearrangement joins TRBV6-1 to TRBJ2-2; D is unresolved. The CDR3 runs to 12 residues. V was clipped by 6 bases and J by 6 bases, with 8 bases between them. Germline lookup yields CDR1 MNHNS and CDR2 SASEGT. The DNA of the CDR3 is TGTGCCAGCAGCGACCGTGCCGGGGAGCTGTTTTTT. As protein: CASSDRAGELFF.